The present T cell receptor beta chain was sequenced within a study of blood T cell repertoires in COVID-19. Looking at the study overall: Sources were T cells, B-cell-depleted T cells, or PBMCs; the material itself was cDNA or gDNA.

The table came from immunoSEQ multiplex PCR; TCRdb's copy has only in-frame clones and leaves some out. The sample lists about 55,000 clones, roughly 90% seen once, with around 3.4% in the top ten. Germline-derived CDR1 and CDR2 are LGHNT and FRNRAP. Trimming took off 7 bases at V and 7 bases at J, with 19 bases between the two ends. CDR3 length: 14 amino acids. The TCR comes from a man aged 35 to 55 with COVID-19, enrolled during active disease. The V gene is TRBV12-5, the J gene TRBJ1-2; the D gene is possibly TRBD1 (6 bases). Sequencing was done on a sample of peripheral blood. CDR3 nucleotide sequence: TGTGCTAGTGCCCGGGACAAAGTCTCCGGTGGCTACACCTTC. It translates to CASARDKVSGGYTF. The full variable domain, its missing parts supplied by reference TRBV12-5 and TRBJ1-2, is DARVTQTPRHKVTEMGQEVTMRCQPILGHNTVFWYRQTMMQGLELLAYFRNRAPLDDSGMPKDRFSAEMPDATLATLKIQPSEPRDSAVYFCASARDKVSGGYTFGSGTRLTVV.